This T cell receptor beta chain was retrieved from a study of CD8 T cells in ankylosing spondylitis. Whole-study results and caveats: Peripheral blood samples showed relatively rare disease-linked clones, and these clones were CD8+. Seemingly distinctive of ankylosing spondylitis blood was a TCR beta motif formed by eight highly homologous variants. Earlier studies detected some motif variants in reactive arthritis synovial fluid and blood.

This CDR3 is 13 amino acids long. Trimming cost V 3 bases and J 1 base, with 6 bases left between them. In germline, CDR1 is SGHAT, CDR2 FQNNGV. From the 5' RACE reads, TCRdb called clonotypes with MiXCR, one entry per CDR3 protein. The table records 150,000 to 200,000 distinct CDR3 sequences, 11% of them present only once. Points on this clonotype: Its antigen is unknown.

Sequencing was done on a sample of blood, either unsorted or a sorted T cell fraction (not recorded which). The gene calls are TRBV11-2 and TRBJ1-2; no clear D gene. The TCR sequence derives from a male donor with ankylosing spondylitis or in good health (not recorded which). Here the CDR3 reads CASSFEDNYGYTF. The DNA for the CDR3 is TGTGCCAGCAGCTTTGAGGATAACTATGGCTACACCTTC.